This T cell receptor beta chain was sequenced for a study of OX40 agonist ivuxolimab in advanced cancers. This CDR3 is built from 14 residues. V lost 2 bases, J lost 3 bases, and 11 bases lay in between. The germline V gene has CDR1 MNHNY and CDR2 SVGAGI (reference sequence). The cohort excluded patients with autoimmune disease history or systemic immunosuppression. The protocol was immunoSEQ multiplex PCR, while the TCRdb copy is restricted to in-frame clones and leaves out a portion. The table shows 50,000 to 65,000 clones, with roughly four fifths occurring only once. The receptor comes from an adult with an advanced solid tumor such as melanoma, head and neck, liver or kidney cancer. Sequences were derived from CD4+ or CD8+ T cells sorted from blood, sampled in a trial of the OX40 agonist ivuxolimab. The chain is built from TRBV6-6 and TRBJ2-7, with D possibly matching TRBD2 (5 bases). The CDR3 protein is CASSYGTRGYEQYF. The CDR3 nucleotides are TGTGCCAGCAGTTACGGCACTAGAGGCTACGAGCAGTACTTC.